This T cell receptor beta chain was sequenced for a study of blood T cell repertoires in COVID-19. The overall study: Specimens from acute and convalescent COVID-19 originated in the United States, Italy and Spain.

Libraries were prepared by immunoSEQ multiplex PCR; TCRdb keeps only in-frame clonotypes and omits some of them. The sample records around 180,000 clones, about 80% being singletons. This clone turned up a few times. This CDR3 has 17 residues. J was trimmed by 5 bases and V by 0 bases; bases with no gene match: 10. Germline CDR1 reads SGHRS; CDR2 reads YFSETQ. The sequence was obtained from a man aged 45-60 years who had recovered from COVID-19. This chain uses TRBV5-1 with TRBJ2-7; 11 bases line up with TRBD1. Source material: PBMCs or T cells enriched from blood (not recorded which). CDR3 region: CASSLALRTGGIDEQYF. CDR3 coding DNA: TGCGCCAGCAGCTTGGCCCTCCGGACAGGGGGCATAGACGAGCAGTACTTC.